This TCR beta chain was found in a study of T cell responses to AZD1222 COVID-19 vaccine (dated by TCRdb to the early 2020s). Broadly, across the study: TCR sequencing covered over 230 trial participants: some 210 given two doses of AZD1222 and 26 given two doses of MenACWY control vaccine. Trial participants were enrolled into age subgroups of 18-55, 56-69 and 70-plus years, which contained approximately 150, 28 and 58 TCR-sequenced participants, respectively. What the authors observed across the whole study: After two AZD1222 doses, both the breadth and the depth of spike-specific TCRs were significantly higher than at day 0 and than in MenACWY recipients. Conclusions about previously exposed vaccinees are limited, since just five or six AZD1222 recipients were seropositive for SARS-CoV-2 at baseline. The vaccine-associated CD4 TCRs covered the entire spike protein, and the dominant responses fell in regions 160-218 and 743-854. Most participants were white British and females outnumbered males, and the authors suggested that clonal diversity may have been underestimated. Because no samples from the day 14 peak response were available, repertoires could be characterized only after the peak T cell response. In the small 56-69-year group, the increase in depth fell short of significance, most likely because of low power. Epitopes outside the regions mutated in the B.1.351 and B.1.1.7 variants were reportedly recognized by nearly half of the unique spike-specific TCRs.

The CDR3, from cysteine to phenylalanine, totals 14 residues. Kept here is only the CDR3 DNA, which spans 42 bases and is read in frame from base 1. According to the germline V gene (reference sequence), CDR1 reads SEHNR and CDR2 reads FQNEAQ. Between the V and J ends, shortened by 3 bases and 0 bases respectively, the junction contains 8 bases. The CDR3 regions of human TCRbeta chains were analyzed by immunosequencing. Per the original workflow: Repertoire TCRs were checked for matches against a reference library of SARS-CoV-2-specific TCRs that had been generated using the MIRA antigen-specificity platform. Breadth meant the fraction of unique TCRs that were SARS-CoV-2-associated, whereas depth meant the fraction of total T cells that were SARS-CoV-2-associated. Using the MIRA data, every spike-specific TCR was mapped to the spike region that the TCR reacted to and assigned to either a CD4 or a CD8 class. Log10-transformed breadth and depth values were compared by one-way ANOVA with Sidak's multiple comparisons tests. TCRdb limited this immuneACCESS table to in-frame rearrangements with V and J called. A share of clones is missing; checked studies link under half to unresolved V genes, and the rest is unexplained. From that table come the V and J calls and clone size; the DNA was used to work out D and trimming. The sample table shows about 83,000 clones, and around 90% are seen once. The ten largest clones capture under 35% of the sample.

The time point label here, explained by the study, means: about 28 days (+/-7) after the second vaccine dose. AZD1222 recipients given second doses at about 4 weeks or at about 12 weeks were pooled, since spike-specific TCR depth and breadth were not found to differ between the two schedules. Samples from vaccinated people were obtained from the UK trials COV001 and COV002, which included a single-blind randomized controlled phase 2/3 trial of AZD1222 (ChAdOx1 nCoV-19) in healthy adults. Trial participant PBMC samples were collected at day 0 and day 28 after the second dose for TCRbeta chain sequencing. As to this clone: There is no known antigen for this receptor. There are no base qualities to consult, and no much larger clone falls within one base.

The material sequenced was peripheral blood, taken 28 days after the second AZD1222 dose. This clonotype was sampled from an adult who received the AZD1222 COVID-19 vaccine. The V and J genes are TRBV7-9 and TRBJ1-1; the D gene is not confidently resolved. CDR3 sequence: CASSLNTVNTEAFF. The DNA is as follows: TGTGCCAGCAGCTTGAACACAGTGAACACTGAAGCTTTCTTT.